The rows below give T cell receptor beta chains drawn from one sample of a study of T cells after yellow fever vaccination. One entry per CDR3 protein results from TCRdb running MiXCR on the 5' RACE reads. The sample shows 400,000 or so distinct CDR3 sequences, around 20% of them seen only once. Here the sequenced sample was PBMCs, taken before the yellow fever booster vaccination. These receptors came from a man aged 18 to 30 who received the YFV17D yellow fever vaccine. The CDR3 runs from the conserved cysteine through the conserved F or W. A D gene is named only where the DNA matches it firmly. Clone size is not always given. Where it is, it says once, few, many or a class for expanded clones.

size: few; J: TRBJ1-2; D: TRBD1; V: TRBV7-2; DNA: TGTGCCAGCAGCGGACAGGGGATGAGCTATGGCTACACCTTC; CDR3: CASSGQGMSYGYTF
size: few; J: TRBJ2-5; D: -; V: TRBV12-3/TRBV12-4; DNA: TGTGCCAGCAGGTCGGGACTGTTTCAAGAGACCCAGTACTTC; CDR3: CASRSGLFQETQYF
size: few; J: TRBJ1-4; D: TRBD1; V: TRBV4-2; DNA: TGTGCCAGCAGCCCTGTTGGGACAGGGAATGAAAAACTGTTTTTT; CDR3: CASSPVGTGNEKLFF
size: few; J: TRBJ2-2; D: TRBD2; V: TRBV29-1; DNA: TGCAGCGTTGAAGTCGGGGGGGGGCTCGATACCGGGGAGCTGTTTTTT; CDR3: CSVEVGGGLDTGELFF
size: -; J: TRBJ1-5; D: -; V: TRBV7-2; DNA: TGTGCCAGCAGGGACGGTAATCAGCCCCAGCATTTT; CDR3: CASRDGNQPQHF
size: many; J: TRBJ2-3; D: -; V: TRBV20-1; DNA: TGCAGTGCTAGAGGATCCCTGAAGACAGATACGCAGTATTTT; CDR3: CSARGSLKTDTQYF
size: once; J: TRBJ2-1; D: TRBD2; V: TRBV7-2; DNA: TGTGCCAGCAGCTATCGGACTAGCGGGCATTACAATGAGCAGTTCTTC; CDR3: CASSYRTSGHYNEQFF
size: -; J: TRBJ2-2; D: -; V: TRBV27; DNA: TGTGCCAGCAGTTTGTTTCAGTCGAACACCGGGGAGCTGTTTTTT; CDR3: CASSLFQSNTGELFF
size: -; J: TRBJ2-7; D: -; V: TRBV4-3; DNA: TGCGCCAGCAGCCAATTCGGTGAGCAGAGCTACGAGCAGTACTTC; CDR3: CASSQFGEQSYEQYF
size: -; J: TRBJ2-5; D: -; V: TRBV6-9; DNA: TGTGCCAGCGGAATACAAAGGACAGAACTTAAAGAGACCCAGTACTTC; CDR3: CASGIQRTELKETQYF
size: -; J: TRBJ2-1; D: -; V: TRBV27; DNA: TGTGCCAGCAGTCCGAAGTGGGGCAATGAGCAGTTCTTC; CDR3: CASSPKWGNEQFF
size: -; J: TRBJ2-1; D: -; V: TRBV29-1; DNA: TGCAGCGTTGACAGGGTATTAAATGAGCAGTTCTTC; CDR3: CSVDRVLNEQFF
size: -; J: TRBJ1-2; D: -; V: TRBV7-2; DNA: TGTGCCAGCAACCCGTCCCCCCCGGTATTTAACTATGGCTACACCTTC; CDR3: CASNPSPPVFNYGYTF
size: few; J: TRBJ2-7; D: -; V: TRBV7-2; DNA: TGTGCCAGCAGCCGCGGACTAACCTACGAGCAGTACTTC; CDR3: CASSRGLTYEQYF
size: many; J: TRBJ1-1; D: TRBD1; V: TRBV12-3/TRBV12-4; DNA: TGTGCCAGCAGTTTTCCGGTATCAGGGGGCGCGAATGAAGCTTTCTTT; CDR3: CASSFPVSGGANEAFF
size: few; J: TRBJ2-5; D: -; V: TRBV7-8; DNA: TGTGCCAGCAGTATGGAAGAGACCCAGTACTTC; CDR3: CASSMEETQYF
size: few; J: TRBJ1-2; D: -; V: TRBV4-1; DNA: TGCGCCAGCAGCCAAGACTCGAAGGAGAACTATGGCTACACCTTC; CDR3: CASSQDSKENYGYTF
size: -; J: TRBJ2-5; D: -; V: TRBV15; DNA: TGTGCCACCAGAGGACTACAAGAGACCCAGTACTTC; CDR3: CATRGLQETQYF
size: -; J: TRBJ2-4; D: -; V: TRBV5-1; DNA: TGCGCCAGCAGCTTGGGGCAGGGCGGGACGAACATTCAGTACTTC; CDR3: CASSLGQGGTNIQYF
size: few; J: TRBJ2-3; D: TRBD2; V: TRBV9; DNA: TGTGCCAGCAGCGCCTCGACTAGCGGGGGGTGGACAGATACGCAGTATTTT; CDR3: CASSASTSGGWTDTQYF
size: -; J: TRBJ2-1; D: TRBD2; V: TRBV5-6; DNA: TGTGCCAGCAGCTCCCCGGGTATAGTTACTAGCGGCTACAATGAGCAGTTCTTC; CDR3: CASSSPGIVTSGYNEQFF
size: few; J: TRBJ2-1; D: -; V: TRBV7-3; DNA: TGTGCCAGCAGCTTAACTCCCCCCGAGCAGTTCTTC; CDR3: CASSLTPPEQFF
size: few; J: TRBJ1-6; D: -; V: TRBV7-2; DNA: TGTGCCAGCAGCTCCGTGAATTGGTCACCCCTCCACTTT; CDR3: CASSSVNWSPLHF
size: once; J: TRBJ2-5; D: -; V: TRBV10-3; DNA: TGTGCCATCAGTCCAGCAGCGGGAGAGACCCAGTACTTC; CDR3: CAISPAAGETQYF
size: few; J: TRBJ2-5; D: -; V: TRBV27; DNA: TGTGCCAGCAGTTTGGGGGGGCTACGAGAGACCCAGTACTTC; CDR3: CASSLGGLRETQYF
size: many; J: TRBJ2-5; D: TRBD2; V: TRBV4-3; DNA: TGCGCCAGCAGCCCCATAGCGGGAGCAGAGACCCAGTACTTC; CDR3: CASSPIAGAETQYF
size: few; J: TRBJ2-7; D: -; V: TRBV6-1; DNA: TGTGCCAGCAGTCCCACGGGACTCTCCTACGAGCAGTACTTC; CDR3: CASSPTGLSYEQYF
size: many; J: TRBJ1-2; D: TRBD1; V: TRBV20-1; DNA: TGCAGTGCTTTGACAGGGGGTTCTAACTATGGCTACACCTTC; CDR3: CSALTGGSNYGYTF
size: -; J: TRBJ2-5; D: -; V: TRBV5-1; DNA: TGCGCCAGCAGCTTATATCTCGGAGAGACCCAGTACTTC; CDR3: CASSLYLGETQYF
size: few; J: TRBJ2-1; D: -; V: TRBV9; DNA: TGTGCCAGCAGCGCTCATGACTCTGAGCAGTTCTTC; CDR3: CASSAHDSEQFF
size: few; J: TRBJ2-1; D: TRBD2; V: TRBV20-1; DNA: TGCAGTGCTCCCGCCCGGCGGGGGGATTACAATGAGCAGTTCTTC; CDR3: CSAPARRGDYNEQFF
size: -; J: TRBJ1-1; D: -; V: TRBV28; DNA: TGTGCCAGCAGCCAGCGAGGAATTATGAACACTGAAGCTTTCTTT; CDR3: CASSQRGIMNTEAFF
size: -; J: TRBJ2-2; D: -; V: TRBV7-9; DNA: TGTGCCAGCAGCCCCGAAAGTTACAACACCGGGGAGCTGTTTTTT; CDR3: CASSPESYNTGELFF
size: -; J: TRBJ2-7; D: -; V: TRBV7-8; DNA: TGTGCCAGCAGCCCCAGCCTCGACCGATCCTACGAGCAGTACTTC; CDR3: CASSPSLDRSYEQYF
size: -; J: TRBJ2-7; D: TRBD1; V: TRBV5-5; DNA: TGTGCCAGCAGCGGGACAGGGACTATCTACGAGCAGTACTTC; CDR3: CASSGTGTIYEQYF
size: few; J: TRBJ2-3; D: TRBD1; V: TRBV11-2; DNA: TGTGCCGTACAGGGGATGACAGATACGCAGTATTTT; CDR3: CAVQGMTDTQYF
size: few; J: TRBJ2-1; D: -; V: TRBV5-1; DNA: TGCGCCAGCAGCTTATGGGGGGTCTACAATGAGCAGTTCTTC; CDR3: CASSLWGVYNEQFF
size: -; J: TRBJ2-7; D: -; V: TRBV27; DNA: TGTGCCGTACGGTACGGCGGGTCCTACGAGCAGTACTTC; CDR3: CAVRYGGSYEQYF
size: -; J: TRBJ2-5; D: TRBD2; V: TRBV4-3; DNA: TGCGCCAGCAGCCAAGAGGCTAGCGGGGGGGGACGAGAGACCCAGTACTTC; CDR3: CASSQEASGGGRETQYF
size: many; J: TRBJ1-4; D: TRBD1; V: TRBV4-1; DNA: TGCGCCAGCAGCCAAGACCCACAGGGGAGAGAAAAACTGTTTTTT; CDR3: CASSQDPQGREKLFF
size: -; J: TRBJ1-2; D: TRBD1; V: TRBV7-2; DNA: TGTGCCAGCAGCTTAACCGGACAGGGGTTGTATGGCTACACCTTC; CDR3: CASSLTGQGLYGYTF
size: few; J: TRBJ1-5; D: TRBD1; V: TRBV6-5; DNA: TGTGCCAGCAGCTCGACAGGGAACGAACAGCCCCAGCATTTT; CDR3: CASSSTGNEQPQHF
size: few; J: TRBJ1-1; D: -; V: TRBV6-5; DNA: TGTGCCAGCAGTTATAAGGGGGGAACTGAAGCTTTCTTT; CDR3: CASSYKGGTEAFF
size: -; J: TRBJ2-5; D: -; V: TRBV6-1; DNA: TGTGCCAACAGGCAGGAAGAGACCCAGTACTTC; CDR3: CANRQEETQYF
size: few; J: TRBJ2-2; D: -; V: TRBV11-2; DNA: TGTGCCAGCAGCTTAGATAACACCGGGGAGCTGTTTTTT; CDR3: CASSLDNTGELFF
size: -; J: TRBJ2-1; D: TRBD1; V: TRBV7-3; DNA: TGTGCCAGCAGGGACAGGGATAACAATGAGCAGTTCTTC; CDR3: CASRDRDNNEQFF
size: -; J: TRBJ1-5; D: TRBD1; V: TRBV5-4; DNA: TGTGCCAGCAGCTTAGGGGGCGAGGCCCAGCATTTT; CDR3: CASSLGGEAQHF
size: once; J: TRBJ2-3; D: -; V: TRBV6-4; DNA: TGTGCCAGCAGTGCCCGAGTGGAGCCCACAGATACGCAGTATTTT; CDR3: CASSARVEPTDTQYF
size: -; J: TRBJ2-3; D: TRBD1; V: TRBV5-1; DNA: TGCGCCAGCAGCGTAGGCGGACAGGGGACAGATACGCAGTATTTT; CDR3: CASSVGGQGTDTQYF
size: -; J: TRBJ1-2; D: -; V: TRBV5-1; DNA: TGCGCCAGCAGCTCCTCAGGTTATTATGGCTACACCTTC; CDR3: CASSSSGYYGYTF
size: -; J: TRBJ1-3; D: -; V: TRBV4-3; DNA: TGCGCCAGCAGCCAGCAGGGGATTGGAAACACCATATATTTT; CDR3: CASSQQGIGNTIYF